Listed below are T cell receptor beta chains from one sample, sequenced in a study of shared clonotypes between healthy human individuals. Produced via immunoSEQ multiplex PCR; TCRdb's table is partial and in-frame only. The sample yields about 960,000 clones, 76% seen once. The sequencing sample was made of memory CD4+ T cells sorted from blood. These receptor sequences come from a young man in good health. CDR3s include the opening cysteine and the closing phenylalanine or tryptophan. The order of the fields is V gene, D gene, J gene, CDR3 length, clone size, CDR3 DNA, CDR3 protein. A D gene is named only where the DNA matches it firmly. Only some rows state a clone size, as once, few, many or a class for expanded clones.

V gene: TRBV11-2; D gene: NA; J gene: TRBJ2-5; CDR3 length: 13; clone size: NA; CDR3 DNA: TGTGCCAGCAGCTTAGAACCCCTAGAGACCCAGTACTTC; CDR3 protein: CASSLEPLETQYF
V gene: TRBV28; D gene: NA; J gene: TRBJ2-7; CDR3 length: 14; clone size: NA; CDR3 DNA: TGTGCCAGCAGTTTTTCGGGACAAGGATACGAGCAGTACTTC; CDR3 protein: CASSFSGQGYEQYF
V gene: TRBV30; D gene: TRBD1; J gene: TRBJ2-7; CDR3 length: 15; clone size: NA; CDR3 DNA: TGTGCCTGGACCTCGACCCAAGGACAGGGAATAGAGCAGTACTTC; CDR3 protein: CAWTSTQGQGIEQYF
V gene: TRBV7-8; D gene: TRBD2; J gene: TRBJ2-1; CDR3 length: 16; clone size: NA; CDR3 DNA: TGTGCCAGCAGCTTAGCTGGCGGGGGGGCCGTCTATGAGCAGTTCTTC; CDR3 protein: CASSLAGGGAVYEQFF
V gene: TRBV30; D gene: NA; J gene: TRBJ1-1; CDR3 length: 14; clone size: NA; CDR3 DNA: TGTGCCTGGAGTGTAGGCAGGGGAGGGACTGAAGCTTTCTTT; CDR3 protein: CAWSVGRGGTEAFF
V gene: TRBV5-1; D gene: TRBD2; J gene: TRBJ2-1; CDR3 length: 15; clone size: NA; CDR3 DNA: TGCGCCAGCAGCTTAGCGGGGGGGCGGAACAATGAGCAGTTCTTC; CDR3 protein: CASSLAGGRNNEQFF
V gene: TRBV5-5; D gene: TRBD2; J gene: TRBJ2-5; CDR3 length: 16; clone size: NA; CDR3 DNA: TGTGCCAGCAGCTTAAGGGGACTAGCGGGAGTGGAGACCCAGTACTTC; CDR3 protein: CASSLRGLAGVETQYF
V gene: TRBV2; D gene: TRBD2; J gene: TRBJ2-1; CDR3 length: 17; clone size: NA; CDR3 DNA: TGTGCCAGCAGTTCGTCGACTAGCGGGGTTTCCTACAATGAGCAGTTCTTC; CDR3 protein: CASSSSTSGVSYNEQFF
V gene: TRBV30; D gene: NA; J gene: TRBJ2-7; CDR3 length: 12; clone size: NA; CDR3 DNA: TGTGCCTGGACCGGGACGAGGGACGAGCAGTACTTC; CDR3 protein: CAWTGTRDEQYF
V gene: TRBV9; D gene: NA; J gene: TRBJ2-1; CDR3 length: 12; clone size: NA; CDR3 DNA: TGTGCCAGCAGCGTAGCTTTACATGAGCAGTTCTTC; CDR3 protein: CASSVALHEQFF
V gene: TRBV2; D gene: NA; J gene: TRBJ1-4; CDR3 length: 14; clone size: NA; CDR3 DNA: NA; CDR3 protein: CASILDRIQEKLFF
V gene: TRBV7-9; D gene: TRBD2; J gene: TRBJ2-3; CDR3 length: 17; clone size: NA; CDR3 DNA: TGTGCCAGCAGCTTAAATCGGGGAGCGGGGGAGACAGATACGCAGTATTTT; CDR3 protein: CASSLNRGAGETDTQYF
V gene: TRBV19; D gene: NA; J gene: TRBJ1-5; CDR3 length: 14; clone size: few; CDR3 DNA: TGTGCCAGTAGCCTACAGGGTAGCAATCAGCCCCAGCATTTT; CDR3 protein: CASSLQGSNQPQHF
V gene: TRBV10-3; D gene: NA; J gene: TRBJ2-2; CDR3 length: 12; clone size: NA; CDR3 DNA: TGTGCCATCAGTGACGACACCGGGGAGCTGTTTTTT; CDR3 protein: CAISDDTGELFF
V gene: TRBV9; D gene: TRBD1; J gene: TRBJ1-3; CDR3 length: 15; clone size: NA; CDR3 DNA: TGTGCCAGCACCCCAGGGGGCTTGGCTGGAAACACCATATATTTT; CDR3 protein: CASTPGGLAGNTIYF
V gene: TRBV4-3; D gene: TRBD2; J gene: TRBJ2-7; CDR3 length: 17; clone size: NA; CDR3 DNA: TGCGCCAGCAGCCAAGATTGGTCGGCTAGCGGGAGCTACGAGCAGTACTTC; CDR3 protein: CASSQDWSASGSYEQYF
V gene: TRBV5-1; D gene: NA; J gene: TRBJ2-3; CDR3 length: 14; clone size: few; CDR3 DNA: TGCGCCAGCAGCCCTCCATCCTCCACAGATACGCAGTATTTT; CDR3 protein: CASSPPSSTDTQYF
V gene: TRBV30; D gene: TRBD1; J gene: TRBJ1-4; CDR3 length: 14; clone size: NA; CDR3 DNA: TGTGCCTGGAGCCCTGGACAGGGACGTGAAAAACTGTTTTTT; CDR3 protein: CAWSPGQGREKLFF
V gene: TRBV2; D gene: NA; J gene: TRBJ2-3; CDR3 length: 15; clone size: once; CDR3 DNA: TGTGCCAGCAGGCTCGGGGGACAGAGCACAGATACGCAGTATTTT; CDR3 protein: CASRLGGQSTDTQYF
V gene: TRBV5-6; D gene: TRBD2; J gene: TRBJ2-7; CDR3 length: 16; clone size: NA; CDR3 DNA: TGTGCCAGCAGCTTAGGAAGGACTAGCGGGAACTACGAGCAGTACTTC; CDR3 protein: CASSLGRTSGNYEQYF
V gene: TRBV27; D gene: NA; J gene: TRBJ1-1; CDR3 length: 16; clone size: NA; CDR3 DNA: TGTGCCAGCAGTCCCCTTGCAGGGGCGCGGGTCACTGAAGCTTTCTTT; CDR3 protein: CASSPLAGARVTEAFF
V gene: TRBV5-1; D gene: NA; J gene: TRBJ2-7; CDR3 length: 12; clone size: NA; CDR3 DNA: TGCGCCAGCAGCGATCTCGGTTACGAGCAGTACTTC; CDR3 protein: CASSDLGYEQYF
V gene: TRBV7-9; D gene: NA; J gene: TRBJ1-4; CDR3 length: 17; clone size: NA; CDR3 DNA: TGTGCCAGCAGCTTAACGACGCTTCAAGGGGGTAATGAAAAACTGTTTTTT; CDR3 protein: CASSLTTLQGGNEKLFF
V gene: TRBV30; D gene: NA; J gene: TRBJ1-1; CDR3 length: 15; clone size: NA; CDR3 DNA: TGTGCCTGGAGTGTTGGGAGGGTGTGGAGCACTGAAGCTTTCTTT; CDR3 protein: CAWSVGRVWSTEAFF
V gene: TRBV2; D gene: NA; J gene: TRBJ1-1; CDR3 length: 13; clone size: NA; CDR3 DNA: TGTGCCAGCAGAAGGGAAGATGGGACTGAAGCTTTCTTT; CDR3 protein: CASRREDGTEAFF
V gene: TRBV4-3; D gene: TRBD1; J gene: TRBJ1-6; CDR3 length: 16; clone size: NA; CDR3 DNA: TGCGCCAGCAGCCAAGACGCAAGACAGGGGGCTCCACCCCTCCACTTT; CDR3 protein: CASSQDARQGAPPLHF
V gene: TRBV7-2; D gene: NA; J gene: TRBJ1-4; CDR3 length: 13; clone size: NA; CDR3 DNA: TGTGCCAGCAGACAGGGTGGTGATGAAAAACTGTTTTTT; CDR3 protein: CASRQGGDEKLFF
V gene: TRBV4-3; D gene: TRBD1; J gene: TRBJ2-3; CDR3 length: 16; clone size: NA; CDR3 DNA: TGCGCCAGCAGCCAAGATTGGGACAGAAGCACAGATACGCAGTATTTT; CDR3 protein: CASSQDWDRSTDTQYF
V gene: TRBV5-1; D gene: TRBD2; J gene: TRBJ2-1; CDR3 length: 16; clone size: NA; CDR3 DNA: TGCGCCAGCAGCTTCCTAGCGGGAGGTTCCTACAATGAGCAGTTCTTC; CDR3 protein: CASSFLAGGSYNEQFF
V gene: TRBV14; D gene: NA; J gene: TRBJ1-1; CDR3 length: 14; clone size: NA; CDR3 DNA: TGTGCCAGCAGCCAAGATATCTGGGGGACTGAAGCTTTCTTT; CDR3 protein: CASSQDIWGTEAFF
V gene: TRBV10-3; D gene: NA; J gene: TRBJ2-3; CDR3 length: 13; clone size: NA; CDR3 DNA: TGTGCCATCACCGACTGGGGGACAGATACGCAGTATTTT; CDR3 protein: CAITDWGTDTQYF
V gene: TRBV29-1; D gene: NA; J gene: TRBJ2-2; CDR3 length: 16; clone size: NA; CDR3 DNA: TGCAGCGTTGAAGGCGGGCAGGGAGGATACACCGGGGAGCTGTTTTTT; CDR3 protein: CSVEGGQGGYTGELFF
V gene: TRBV7-2; D gene: TRBD1; J gene: TRBJ1-2; CDR3 length: 14; clone size: many; CDR3 DNA: TGTGCCAGCAGCTTAGATCAGGGGGCGCAAGGCTACACCTTC; CDR3 protein: CASSLDQGAQGYTF
V gene: TRBV4-2; D gene: TRBD1; J gene: TRBJ1-2; CDR3 length: 15; clone size: NA; CDR3 DNA: TGTGCCAGCAGCCACACAGGGGGCGAATCCTATGGCTACACCTTC; CDR3 protein: CASSHTGGESYGYTF
V gene: TRBV10-1; D gene: TRBD2; J gene: TRBJ2-7; CDR3 length: 15; clone size: NA; CDR3 DNA: TGCGCCAGCAGTGAGGGGACTAGCGGACGCTACGAGCAGTACTTC; CDR3 protein: CASSEGTSGRYEQYF
V gene: TRBV5-5; D gene: TRBD1; J gene: TRBJ1-1; CDR3 length: 14; clone size: NA; CDR3 DNA: TGTGCCAGCAGCTGGGGACAGGGGTATACTGAAGCTTTCTTT; CDR3 protein: CASSWGQGYTEAFF
V gene: TRBV29-1; D gene: NA; J gene: TRBJ1-1; CDR3 length: 12; clone size: NA; CDR3 DNA: TGCAGCGCGCAGCCTTTGAACACTGAAGCTTTCTTT; CDR3 protein: CSAQPLNTEAFF
V gene: TRBV10-2; D gene: NA; J gene: TRBJ1-2; CDR3 length: 16; clone size: NA; CDR3 DNA: TGCGCCAGCAGTGAGAGGACTGGGGGGGCGCAGGGTGGCTACACCTTC; CDR3 protein: CASSERTGGAQGGYTF
V gene: TRBV19; D gene: NA; J gene: TRBJ1-1; CDR3 length: 16; clone size: NA; CDR3 DNA: TGTGCCAGTAGTATGCTAGGGATCTACATGAACACTGAAGCTTTCTTT; CDR3 protein: CASSMLGIYMNTEAFF
V gene: TRBV6-5; D gene: TRBD1; J gene: TRBJ1-1; CDR3 length: 15; clone size: NA; CDR3 DNA: TGTGCCAGCAGTTACTCAAGACAGGGGAGAGCTGAAGCTTTCTTT; CDR3 protein: CASSYSRQGRAEAFF
V gene: TRBV5-1; D gene: NA; J gene: TRBJ2-6; CDR3 length: 14; clone size: NA; CDR3 DNA: TGCGCCAGCAGCAGGGACAACGGGGCCAACGTCCTGACTTTC; CDR3 protein: CASSRDNGANVLTF